Listed below are T cell receptor beta chains from one sample, sequenced in a study of T cell responses to AZD1222 COVID-19 vaccine. TCRdb keeps only in-frame clones here, not all; method: immunoSEQ multiplex PCR. The sample lists over 45,000 clones, more than 75% occurring once. The source was peripheral blood, collected on day 0 of AZD1222 vaccination. The receptors were sampled from an adult in good health. Each CDR3 is given with its conserved first and last residue. A D gene is named only where the DNA matches it firmly. The size field is filled for only some rows; it gives once, few, many or a size class.

D gene	clone size	J gene	V gene	CDR3 DNA	CDR3 protein
.	.	TRBJ2-1	TRBV2	TGTGCCAGCAATGGGTGGTCGGGCAATGAGCAGTTCTTC	CASNGWSGNEQFF
.	few	TRBJ2-7	TRBV9	TGTGCCAGCAGCAGGGCAGGGCAATCCTACGAGCAGTACTTC	CASSRAGQSYEQYF
TRBD2	.	TRBJ2-7	TRBV7-2	TGTGCCAGCAGCCTTCCGGGACTAGCGGACTACGAGCAGTACTTC	CASSLPGLADYEQYF
.	.	TRBJ2-7	TRBV11-2	TGTGCCAGCAGCTTAGAACTAGCCGCCTACGAGCAGTACTTC	CASSLELAAYEQYF
TRBD1	.	TRBJ1-3	TRBV15	TGTGCCACCAGCAGAGATTCAGGGGGTGCTGGAAACACCATATATTTT	CATSRDSGGAGNTIYF
.	.	TRBJ2-3	TRBV5-5	TGTGCCAGCAGCTTGGCTGGAGGGCCAGATACGCAGTATTTT	CASSLAGGPDTQYF
.	.	TRBJ2-7	TRBV27	TGTGCCAGCAGCCTTTGGTCGATCCCAAACCACGAGCAGTACTTC	CASSLWSIPNHEQYF
.	.	TRBJ2-7	TRBV10-3	TGTGCCATCAGTGAGTCGAGGGCGGGATACCTTAAACTTAGCTCCTACGAGCAGTACTTC	CAISESRAGYLKLSSYEQYF
TRBD2	.	TRBJ2-3	TRBV14	TGTGCCAGCAGCTCGAAGAGCGGGACCCACTACACAGATACGCAGTATTTT	CASSSKSGTHYTDTQYF
.	.	TRBJ1-1	TRBV4-1	TGCGCCAGCAGCCAAGAAACACCGAACACTGAAGCTTTCTTT	CASSQETPNTEAFF
TRBD2	.	TRBJ2-7	TRBV4-3	TGCGCCAGCAGCCAAGATTCGGGACTAGGATCGTACTACGAGCAGTACTTC	CASSQDSGLGSYYEQYF
.	.	TRBJ2-5	TRBV5-4	TGTGCCAGCAGCTTGCGAGAGACCCAGTACTTC	CASSLRETQYF
.	.	TRBJ1-1	TRBV7-9	TGTGCCAGCACCCCGGCGGGGAACACTGAAGCTTTCTTT	CASTPAGNTEAFF
.	.	TRBJ2-7	TRBV6-5	TGTGCCAGCAGTTACTCTAGTGGGGCAAGCTACGAGCAGTACTTC	CASSYSSGASYEQYF
TRBD2	.	TRBJ2-3	TRBV9	TGTGCCAGCAGCGTGAGCGGGAGGGCCCTCACAGATACGCAGTATTTT	CASSVSGRALTDTQYF
.	.	TRBJ2-7	TRBV30	TGTGCCTGGAGTCTATCCGTCTACGAGCAGTACTTC	CAWSLSVYEQYF
.	.	TRBJ1-5	TRBV5-6	TGTGCCAGCAGCTTGGGGGGGGCGCTTTCTAGCAATCAGCCCCAGCATTTT	CASSLGGALSSNQPQHF
TRBD2	.	TRBJ2-5	TRBV14	TGTGCCAGCAGCCAAGTAAAAGCGGGAGGAGAGACCCAGTACTTC	CASSQVKAGGETQYF
TRBD1	.	TRBJ1-1	TRBV5-1	TGCGCCAGCAGCTTTCAGGGGGGAGGCACTGAAGCTTTCTTT	CASSFQGGGTEAFF
.	.	TRBJ1-1	TRBV11-2	TGTGCCAGCAGCCCAAACCACGCAGTCGAAGCTTTCTTT	CASSPNHAVEAFF
.	once	TRBJ2-1	TRBV5-1	TGCGCCAGCAGCTTTGGTCGGGTTAGCTCCTACAATGAGCAGTTCTTC	CASSFGRVSSYNEQFF
.	few	TRBJ2-1	TRBV7-9	TGTGCCAGCAGCTTACTGAGCTCCTACAATGAGCAGTTCTTC	CASSLLSSYNEQFF
.	.	TRBJ1-1	TRBV5-8	TGTGCCAGCATGACGGCTAACACTGAAGCTTTCTTT	CASMTANTEAFF
TRBD2	.	TRBJ2-5	TRBV27	TGTGCCAGCAGTTTGAGGCGGGGGTACCAAGAGACCCAGTACTTC	CASSLRRGYQETQYF
TRBD1	.	TRBJ1-2	TRBV28	TGTGCCAGCAGTCCCTATCCCGGGACAGGCTATGGCTACACCTTC	CASSPYPGTGYGYTF
.	.	TRBJ1-2	TRBV5-1	TGCGCCAGCAGCCCGACCGGGTTTCGCTATGGCTACACCTTC	CASSPTGFRYGYTF
.	.	TRBJ2-3	TRBV9	TGTGCCAGCAGCGTAGGGGATACGCAGTATTTT	CASSVGDTQYF
.	.	TRBJ1-2	TRBV29-1	TGCAGCGTTGGAGTGGGAGGAAACTATGGCTACACCTTC	CSVGVGGNYGYTF